Listed here are 5 T cell receptor beta chains from one sample, sequenced in a study of blood T cells in healthy people across ages. With a J-beta primer mix and a sample-barcoded 5' primer, a second PCR ran roughly 6 to 12 cycles. TCRdb recomputed calls from the 5' RACE reads with MiXCR, one row per CDR3 protein. The sample lists hundreds of thousands of distinct CDR3 sequences, around half occurring once. Sequencing used blood. These receptors all stem from an older woman in good health.

The sample holds a few counts of this clonotype. V usage is TRBV9 and J usage is TRBJ2-1, with 10 bases matching TRBD1. Germline CDR1 reads SGDLS; CDR2 reads YYNGEE. CDR3 length equals 13 residues. V shed 5 bases, J shed 8 bases, and the junction held 4 bases outside the gene matches. Written as DNA, the CDR3 is TGTGCCAGCAGTCCGGGACAGGGGTATGAGCAGTTCTTC. Encoded protein: CASSPGQGYEQFF. The complete variable domain, with remaining parts taken from reference TRBV9 and TRBJ2-1, reads DSGVTQTPKHLITATGQRVTLRCSPRSGDLSVYWYQQSLDQGLQFLIQYYNGEERAKGNILERFSAQQFPDLHSELNLSSLELGDSALYFCASSPGQGYEQFFGPGTRLTVL.

This chain connects TRBV7-6 to TRBJ2-3; D call uncertain. The CDR3 totals 14 residues. Germline assignment: CDR1 SGHVS and CDR2 FNYEAQ. Trimming took 2 bases from V and 1 from J, leaving 7 bases between them. The CDR3 region has the DNA TGTGCCAGCAGCTTATTTATAGGCACAGATACGCAGTATTTT. It translates to CASSLFIGTDTQYF.

This clonotype turned up a few times. The rearrangement links TRBV20-1 to TRBJ2-1, with D maybe TRBD1 (5 bases). V dropped 3 bases and J dropped 2 bases, with 11 bases sitting between them. The germline V gene has CDR1 DFQATT and CDR2 SNEGSKA (reference sequence). The CDR3 spans 14 residues. CDR3 nucleotide sequence: TGCAGTGCTAGGGTAGGCAGGGCCTACAATGAGCAGTTCTTC. Translation gives CSARVGRAYNEQFF.

This clonotype was counted a few times. The chain couples TRBV20-1 to TRBJ2-6; D possibly corresponds to TRBD2 (6 bases). CDR1 is DFQATT, CDR2 SNEGSKA, per germline (reference sequence). The CDR3 covers 17 residues. Trimming took 0 bases from V and 0 from J, leaving 12 bases between them. The CDR3 DNA sequence: TGCAGTGCTAGAGAACCAGGGAGGATCTCTGGGGCCAACGTCCTGACTTTC. Amino acid sequence: CSAREPGRISGANVLTF.

CDR3 in DNA: TGTGCCAGCAGCGCAGGGGATCAGCCCCAGCATTTT. Its protein is CASSAGDQPQHF. V gene TRBV12-3 or TRBV12-4 combines with J gene TRBJ1-5; a weak D match, TRBD1 (6 bases). V was trimmed by 6 bases and J by 5 bases, leaving 8 bases between them. The CDR3 loop spans 12 amino acids.